These 29 T cell receptor beta chains were all obtained from the same sample, sequenced in a study of T cells in localized non-small cell lung cancer. Profiled with immunoSEQ multiplex PCR; TCRdb holds only in-frame clones, not every one. The top ten clones hold 13% of a sample with about 72,000 clones, roughly four fifths of them seen once. Sequencing used peripheral blood, obtained before any cancer treatment. These receptors came from a female donor at least 60 years old with stage I lung adenocarcinoma.

This clone appeared a few times. The rearrangement joins TRBV30 to TRBJ1-5; D is perhaps TRBD1 (6 bases). Germline V gives CDR1 GTSNPN, CDR2 SVGIG (reference sequence). The CDR3 runs to 14 residues. The V end lost 0 bases, the J end lost 4 bases, and 10 bases lay between the germline ends. The CDR3 loop is CAWSVQGLNQPQHF. The CDR3 DNA reads as TGTGCCTGGAGTGTACAGGGATTAAATCAGCCCCAGCATTTT.

V usage is TRBV14 and J usage is TRBJ2-7; D gene unclear. Germline V CDR1 and CDR2: SGHDN, FVKESK. The length of the CDR3 is 14 residues. V lost 3 bases and J lost 3, with 12 bases in between. The CDR3 here is CASSQGSSNYEQYF. The CDR3 DNA reads TGTGCCAGCAGCCAGGGGTCTAGTAACTACGAGCAGTACTTC.

This clone was found once. The chain combines TRBV19 with TRBJ1-1, with D maybe TRBD1 (5 bases). The V end lost 7 bases, the J end lost 3 bases, and 15 bases lay between the germline ends. The CDR3 spans 14 residues. Germline CDR1 LNHDA, CDR2 SQIVND (reference sequence). CDR3 in DNA: TGTGCCAGTATGTCAGGGTCGTTGGACACTGAAGCTTTCTTT. It yields the protein CASMSGSLDTEAFF.

As for this clone: The sample carries other DNA sequences with the same CDR3. J is TRBJ1-5 and V is TRBV18, with D possibly TRBD1 on 6 matching bases. The CDR3 loop spans 13 amino acids. V dropped 3 bases and J dropped 4 bases, with 7 bases sitting between them. Germline CDR1 is KGHSH and CDR2 is LQKENI. The CDR3 bases are TGTGCCAGCTCACCGGGACAAAATCAGCCCCAGCATTTT. As protein: CASSPGQNQPQHF.

This rearrangement joins TRBV5-5 to TRBJ1-1; weak D call: TRBD1 (6 bases). Germline CDR1 and CDR2: SGHKS and YYEKEE (reference sequence). The CDR3 has 14 residues. V lost 4 bases, J lost 8 bases, and 18 bases lay in between. CDR3 in DNA: TGTGCCAGCAGCACCGTTCAGGGGAGGAAGGAAGCTTTCTTT. It translates to CASSTVQGRKEAFF.

This chain joins TRBV7-6 and TRBJ2-2; maybe TRBD2 (5 bases). Germline assignment: CDR1 SGHVS and CDR2 FNYEAQ. CDR3 length equals 14 residues. The V end was cut by 3 bases, the J end by 2 bases, with 7 bases between. This CDR3 is CASSLGANTGELFF. The CDR3 bases are TGTGCCAGCAGCTTGGGAGCTAACACCGGGGAGCTGTTTTTT.

This chain joins TRBV19 and TRBJ1-6, with D uncertain. V gave up 5 bases and J gave up 6 bases, with 20 bases separating them. The CDR3 contains 17 residues. The V gene's germline CDR1 is LNHDA and CDR2 SQIVND (reference sequence). CDR3 residues: CASSSTPLPPANSPLHF. The CDR3 DNA sequence: TGTGCCAGTAGTTCGACCCCACTCCCCCCGGCTAATTCACCCCTCCACTTT.

The rearrangement uses TRBV19 and TRBJ1-4; 7 bases align to TRBD1. Trimming cost V 6 bases and J 7 bases; bases outside gene matches: 8. The CDR3 loop spans 14 amino acids. Germline CDR1 and CDR2: LNHDA and SQIVND (reference sequence). For the CDR3, the DNA is TGTGCCAGTAGCCTCAGGACAGGAGGTGAAAAACTGTTTTTT. Protein: CASSLRTGGEKLFF.

The chain employs TRBV5-1 and TRBJ1-2; TRBD1 aligns across 8 bases. Germline CDR1 reads SGHRS; CDR2 reads YFSETQ. V lost 0 bases to trimming and J lost 8 bases; unmatched junction nucleotides: 9. The CDR3 runs to 15 residues. The DNA of the CDR3 is TGCGCCAGCAGCTTGGCCTACGGACAGGGAGCGGGCTACACCTTC. This sequence encodes CASSLAYGQGAGYTF.

This clone was detected once. The V and J genes are TRBV5-1 and TRBJ2-2; 9 nucleotides match TRBD2. Looked up from germline, CDR1 is SGHRS and CDR2 is YFSETQ. V lost 1 base to trimming and J lost 7 bases; unmatched junction nucleotides: 8. The CDR3 sequence is 16 residues long. CDR3 in DNA: TGCGCCAGCAGCTTGACGGGAGCGGGGGGCGGCGGGGAGCTGTTTTTT. It specifies CASSLTGAGGGGELFF.

The chain is built from TRBV5-1 and TRBJ1-4, with 11 bases matching TRBD1. Germline CDR1 is SGHRS and CDR2 is YFSETQ. This CDR3 has 15 amino acids. With V trimmed by 5 bases and J by 8 bases, 8 bases remained unmatched. CDR3 nucleotide sequence: TGCGCCAGCAGTAGTCCGGGACAGGGGGTGGAAAAACTGTTTTTT. Its translation: CASSSPGQGVEKLFF.

The chain has TRBV7-2 and TRBJ2-5, with D tentatively TRBD2 (5 bases). Trimming left V 2 bases short and J 1 base short, with 8 bases between. The V gene's germline CDR1 is SGHTA and CDR2 FQGNSA. CDR3 length: 14 residues. CDR3 sequence reads: CASSLSRGQETQYF. CDR3 bases: TGTGCCAGCAGCTTAAGCCGGGGCCAAGAGACCCAGTACTTC.

The V call is TRBV5-6, the J call TRBJ1-2; D not certain. CDR1 is SGHDT, CDR2 YYEEEE, per germline. V was clipped by 4 bases and J by 2 bases, with 12 bases between them. The CDR3 consists of 14 residues. CDR3 nucleotides: TGTGCCAGCAGCGGCAGAATAGGAAACTATGGCTACACCTTC. Translating gives CASSGRIGNYGYTF.

The chain links TRBV11-2 to TRBJ2-3; no definite D call. This CDR3 has 14 amino acids. The V and J ends lost 1 base and 2 bases respectively, with 7 bases between them. Germline CDR1 and CDR2: SGHAT and FQNNGV. DNA for the CDR3: TGTGCCAGCAGCTTAGTCTCACCCACAGATACGCAGTATTTT. Protein product: CASSLVSPTDTQYF.

V usage is TRBV11-2 and J usage is TRBJ2-1; 11 nucleotides align to TRBD2. The CDR3 consists of 14 residues. J was trimmed by 14 bases and V by 1 base; bases with no gene match: 7. Germline V gives CDR1 SGHAT, CDR2 FQNNGV. Here the CDR3 reads CASSLVLAGGGEFF. CDR3 coding DNA: TGTGCCAGCAGCTTAGTGCTAGCGGGAGGCGGGGAGTTCTTC. The entire variable domain, with the rest obtained from reference TRBV11-2 and TRBJ2-1, is as follows: EAGVAQSPRYKIIEKRQSVAFWCNPISGHATLYWYQQILGQGPKLLIQFQNNGVVDDSQLPKDRFSAERLKGVDSTLKIQPAKLEDSAVYLCASSLVLAGGGEFFGPGTRLTVL.

V and J are TRBV27 and TRBJ2-7, with D maybe TRBD1 (7 bases). CDR3 size: 14 residues. The germline V gene encodes CDR1 MNHEY and CDR2 SMNVEV (reference sequence). V gave up 8 bases and J gave up 2 bases, with 16 bases separating them. The CDR3, as DNA: TGTGCCAGCCGAGGGGGGACAGCTCCCTACGAGCAGTACTTC. This translates into CASRGGTAPYEQYF.

The genes are TRBV7-9 and TRBJ2-2; D is perhaps TRBD1 or TRBD2 (5 bases each). The CDR3 is 14 residues long. Germline V gene data show CDR1 as SEHNR and CDR2 as FQNEAQ (reference sequence). V lost 4 bases to trimming and J lost 5 bases, with 11 bases between them. The CDR3 sequence is CASSWGPGTGELFF. In DNA form, the CDR3 reads TGTGCCAGCAGCTGGGGCCCGGGGACCGGGGAGCTGTTTTTT.

This chain links TRBV2 with TRBJ2-7; no definite D call. CDR3 length: 15 amino acids. Looked up from germline, CDR1 is SNHLY and CDR2 is FYNNEI. V was clipped by 2 bases and J by 6 bases, with 17 bases between them. This chain's CDR3 is CASSEQLAPAGEQYF. The CDR3 nucleotides are TGTGCCAGCAGTGAACAGCTTGCCCCGGCTGGCGAGCAGTACTTC.

This chain links TRBV4-1 with TRBJ2-3; no clear D. V was pared by 6 bases and J by 5 bases, with 18 bases between. Per the germline V gene, CDR1 is MGHRA and CDR2 is YSYEKL. There are 15 residues in the CDR3. The CDR3 DNA follows: TGCGCCAGCAGTCTAGGGTACTCCCGTGGAGATACGCAGTATTTT. Translated: CASSLGYSRGDTQYF.

V is TRBV6-1 and J is TRBJ2-7, with TRBD2 matching over 10 bases. The J segment lost 2 bases and the V segment lost 10 bases, leaving 11 bases of the junction unmatched. CDR3 length: 15 residues. CDR1 MNHNS and CDR2 SASEGT come from the germline V gene. DNA for the CDR3: TGTGCCATACAAAGAACCCTAGCGGGAGCCTACGAGCAGTACTTC. It translates to CAIQRTLAGAYEQYF.

CDR3 nucleotides: TGTGCCAGCAGTGTGCAGGGTAGGAATTACTACGAGCAGTACTTC. Translated: CASSVQGRNYYEQYF. V usage is TRBV2 and J usage is TRBJ2-7, with a tentative D call TRBD1 (5 bases). CDR1 SNHLY and CDR2 FYNNEI come from the germline V gene. CDR3 length: 15 amino acids. Trimming removed 4 bases at V and 3 bases at J, with 16 bases between.

The rearrangement uses TRBV6-5 and TRBJ2-7; no clear D. Trimming shortened V by 7 bases and J by 0 bases, and 7 bases separated the two germline ends. The CDR3 covers 12 residues. From germline, CDR1 is MNHEY and CDR2 SVGAGI. CDR3 region: CASTDDSYEQYF. CDR3 nucleotide sequence: TGTGCCAGCACCGATGACTCCTACGAGCAGTACTTC.

V and J are TRBV6-5 and TRBJ1-2; unclear D gene. V lost 0 bases, J lost 6 bases, and 11 bases lay in between. Germline CDR1 is MNHEY and CDR2 is SVGAGI. The CDR3 extends over 14 amino acids. The CDR3 DNA reads TGTGCCAGCAGTTACTCGATAAGGGTAGATGGCTACACCTTC. It yields the protein CASSYSIRVDGYTF.

There are a few counts of this clone. The J gene is TRBJ1-2, the V gene TRBV5-4; D is unresolved. Per germline, CDR1 SGHNT and CDR2 YYREEE (reference sequence). The V end was cut by 3 bases, the J end by 3 bases, with 12 bases between. The CDR3 consists of 14 residues. CDR3 protein: CASSSAGVYYGYTF. CDR3 DNA: TGTGCCAGCAGCTCGGCGGGAGTCTACTATGGCTACACCTTC.

Note on this clone: At one end, the junction sequence differs from germline, possibly due to a read error. The rearrangement uses TRBV5-4 and TRBJ2-1, with 7 positions matching TRBD2. CDR1 SGHNT and CDR2 YYREEE come from the germline V gene (reference sequence). The CDR3 has 14 residues. In DNA, the CDR3 is TGTGCCAGCAGCTTGCCGCGGTCGGGGGGACTTCGCGTCTTC. Translated: CASSLPRSGGLRVF.

V and J are TRBV15 and TRBJ1-1; no definite D call. This CDR3 has 14 amino acids. Germline CDR1 reads LNHNV; CDR2 reads YYDKDF (reference sequence). Trimming pared 9 bases from V and 1 base from J, leaving 15 bases between. DNA for the CDR3: TGTGCCACTCGTACAAGGGCCACGAACACTGAAGCTTTCTTT. This codes for CATRTRATNTEAFF. The whole variable domain, remainder taken from reference TRBV15 and TRBJ1-1, is DAMVIQNPRYQVTQFGKPVTLSCSQTLNHNVMYWYQQKSSQAPKLLFHYYDKDFNNEADTPDNFQSRRPNTSFCFLDIRSPGLGDTAMYLCATRTRATNTEAFFGQGTRLTVV.

The chain combines TRBV18 with TRBJ2-2; D unclear. V was clipped by 2 bases and J by 7 bases, with 11 bases between them. This CDR3 region has 14 residues. Germline-derived CDR1 and CDR2 are KGHSH and LQKENI. The CDR3 is CASSPYSRNGELFF. In nucleotides, the CDR3 is TGTGCCAGCTCACCATACTCGCGGAACGGGGAGCTGTTTTTT.

This chain uses TRBV19 with TRBJ2-1, with 14 bases identical to TRBD2. The CDR3 covers 15 residues. The ends lost 1 base at V and 7 bases at J; junction bases unmatched: 0. CDR1 and CDR2 (germline): LNHDA, SQIVND (reference sequence). The CDR3 DNA reads as TGTGCCAGTAGTATAGGGACTAGCGGGAGGAATGAGCAGTTCTTC. It encodes CASSIGTSGRNEQFF.

In nucleotides, the CDR3 is TGTGCTAGTGGAGGCACTGAAGCTTTCTTT. This gives the protein CASGGTEAFF. This rearrangement joins TRBV12-5 to TRBJ1-1; D call uncertain. The CDR3 totals 10 residues. The V end was cut by 6 bases, the J end by 4 bases, with 3 bases between. The germline V gene encodes CDR1 LGHNT and CDR2 FRNRAP. Variable domain in full (rest from reference TRBV12-5 and TRBJ1-1): DARVTQTPRHKVTEMGQEVTMRCQPILGHNTVFWYRQTMMQGLELLAYFRNRAPLDDSGMPKDRFSAEMPDATLATLKIQPSEPRDSAVYFCASGGTEAFFGQGTRLTVV.